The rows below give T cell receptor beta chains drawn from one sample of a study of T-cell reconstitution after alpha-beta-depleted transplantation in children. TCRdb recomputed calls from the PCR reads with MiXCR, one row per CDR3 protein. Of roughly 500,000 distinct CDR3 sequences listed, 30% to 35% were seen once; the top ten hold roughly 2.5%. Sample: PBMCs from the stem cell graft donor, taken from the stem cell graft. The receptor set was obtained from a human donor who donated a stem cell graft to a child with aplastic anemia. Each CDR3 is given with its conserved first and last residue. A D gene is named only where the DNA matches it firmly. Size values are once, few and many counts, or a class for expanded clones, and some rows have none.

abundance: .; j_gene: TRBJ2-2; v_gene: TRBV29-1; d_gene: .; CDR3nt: TGCAGCGTTTCGCACAGCTCGACCGGGGAGCTGTTTTTT; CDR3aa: CSVSHSSTGELFF
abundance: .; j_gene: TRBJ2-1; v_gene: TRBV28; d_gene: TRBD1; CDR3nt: TGTGCCAGCCCTCCCCTCGACAGGGTACCCTACAATGAGCAGTTCTTC; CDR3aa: CASPPLDRVPYNEQFF
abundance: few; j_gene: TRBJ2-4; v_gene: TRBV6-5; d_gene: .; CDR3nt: TGTGCCAGCAGTCACAGGGATGGTCGGGGCAAAAACATTCAGTACTTC; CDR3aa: CASSHRDGRGKNIQYF
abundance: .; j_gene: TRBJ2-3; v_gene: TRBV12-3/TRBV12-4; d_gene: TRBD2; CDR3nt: TGTGCCAGCATACTAGCGGGAGGGTTAACGACAGATACGCAGTATTTT; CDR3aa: CASILAGGLTTDTQYF
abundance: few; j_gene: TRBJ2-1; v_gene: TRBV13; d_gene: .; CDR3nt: TGTGCCAGCAGCCGGTCGGGTTGGGGTAGTTCCTACAATGAGCAGTTCTTC; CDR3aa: CASSRSGWGSSYNEQFF
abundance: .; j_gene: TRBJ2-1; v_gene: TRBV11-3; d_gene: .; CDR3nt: TGTGCCAGCAGCTTAAGGTCTCGACAGGTCGAGCAGTTCTTC; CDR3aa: CASSLRSRQVEQFF
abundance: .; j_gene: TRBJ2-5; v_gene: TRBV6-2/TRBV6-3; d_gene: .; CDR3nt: TGTGCCAGCAGTTATCGTGGACGTGGGGGGACCCAGTACTTC; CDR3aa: CASSYRGRGGTQYF
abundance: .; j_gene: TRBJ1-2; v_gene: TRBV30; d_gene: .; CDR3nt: TGTGCCTGGAGTGCCGGGGACTATGGCTACACCTTC; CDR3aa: CAWSAGDYGYTF
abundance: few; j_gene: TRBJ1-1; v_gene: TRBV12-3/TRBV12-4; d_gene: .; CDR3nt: TGTGCCAGCGGGGGCCATAACACTGAAGCTTTCTTT; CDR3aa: CASGGHNTEAFF
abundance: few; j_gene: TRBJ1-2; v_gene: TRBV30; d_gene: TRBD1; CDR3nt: TGTGCCTGGGTCCGGGACAGGGCTCGCTATGGCTACACCTTC; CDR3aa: CAWVRDRARYGYTF
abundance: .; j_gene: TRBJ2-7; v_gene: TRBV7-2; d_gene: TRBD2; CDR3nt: TGTGCCAGCAGACGGGGGGAAACCTACGAGCAGTACTTC; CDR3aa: CASRRGETYEQYF
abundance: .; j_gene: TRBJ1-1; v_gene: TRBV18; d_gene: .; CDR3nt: TGTGCCAGCTCACGTAGGGGGAACACTGAAGCTTTCTTT; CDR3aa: CASSRRGNTEAFF
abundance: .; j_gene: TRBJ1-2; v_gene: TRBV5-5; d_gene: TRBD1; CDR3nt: TGTGCCAGCCGAACAGAACAGGGGGGTCGGGGCTACACCTTC; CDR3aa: CASRTEQGGRGYTF
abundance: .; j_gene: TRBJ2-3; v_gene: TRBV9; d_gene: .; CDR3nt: TGTGCCAGCAGCGGTCAGGGGGGGGGCACAGATACGCAGTATTTT; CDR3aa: CASSGQGGGTDTQYF
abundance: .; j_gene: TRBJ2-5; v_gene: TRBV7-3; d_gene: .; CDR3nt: TGTGCCAGCAGCTCCTCTAGCGTCGAGACCCAGTACTTC; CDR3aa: CASSSSSVETQYF
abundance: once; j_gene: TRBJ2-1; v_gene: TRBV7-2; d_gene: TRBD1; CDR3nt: TGTGCCAGCAGCTCCCTAGGGACAGGAGCCTACAATGAGCAGTTCTTC; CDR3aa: CASSSLGTGAYNEQFF
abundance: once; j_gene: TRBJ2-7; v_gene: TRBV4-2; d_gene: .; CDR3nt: TGTGCCAGCAGCCAAGATGTTGGACCCTCCTCCGGGCAGTACTTC; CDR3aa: CASSQDVGPSSGQYF
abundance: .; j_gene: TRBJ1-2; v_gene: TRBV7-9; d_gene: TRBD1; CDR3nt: TGTGCCAGCAGCATCAGAACAGGGGGCGTCCTTGGGGGCTACACCTTC; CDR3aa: CASSIRTGGVLGGYTF
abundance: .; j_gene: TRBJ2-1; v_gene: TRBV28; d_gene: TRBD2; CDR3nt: TGTGCCAGCAGTCCTCCCGCGGGAGTAGTCCTCCATGAGCAGTTCTTC; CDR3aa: CASSPPAGVVLHEQFF
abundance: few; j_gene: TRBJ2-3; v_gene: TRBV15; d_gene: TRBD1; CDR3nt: TGTGCCACCAGCAGGGGACAGGAGCGCACAGATACGCAGTATTTT; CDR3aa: CATSRGQERTDTQYF
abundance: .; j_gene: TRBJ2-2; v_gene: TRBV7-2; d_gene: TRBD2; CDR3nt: TGTGCCAGCAGCTTAATTACTAGCGGCGGGGAGCTGTTTTTT; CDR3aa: CASSLITSGGELFF
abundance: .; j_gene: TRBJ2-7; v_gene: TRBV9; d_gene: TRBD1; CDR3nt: TGTGCCAGCAGCGAGAGATCCGGGACAGACCCCTACGAGCAGTACTTC; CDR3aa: CASSERSGTDPYEQYF
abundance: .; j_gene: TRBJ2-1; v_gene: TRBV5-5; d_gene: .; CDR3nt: TGTGCCAGCAGCCCCGGGACAACCAATGAGCAGTTCTTC; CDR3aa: CASSPGTTNEQFF
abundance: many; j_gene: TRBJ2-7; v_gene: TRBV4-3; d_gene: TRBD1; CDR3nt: TGCGCCAGCAGCCCGGACAGGGGAAGGTGGGAGCAGTACTTC; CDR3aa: CASSPDRGRWEQYF
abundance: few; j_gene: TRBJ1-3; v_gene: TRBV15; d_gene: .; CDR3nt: TGTGCCACCAGCAGAAGAGAGGACGTCCGCTCTGGAAACACCATATATTTT; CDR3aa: CATSRREDVRSGNTIYF
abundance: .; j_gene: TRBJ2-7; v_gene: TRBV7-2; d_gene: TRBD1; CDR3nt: TGTGCCAGCAGCTTCCGACAGGGAGAAGCCTACGAGCAGTACTTC; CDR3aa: CASSFRQGEAYEQYF
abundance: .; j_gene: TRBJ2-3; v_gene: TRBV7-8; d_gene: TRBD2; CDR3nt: TGTGCCAGCAGTGAAGCACGACTAGCGGGGAGCACAGATATGCAGTATTTT; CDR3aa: CASSEARLAGSTDMQYF
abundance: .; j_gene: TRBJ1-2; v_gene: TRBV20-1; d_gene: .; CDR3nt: TGCAGTGGAAGAGCTAACTATGGCTACACCTTC; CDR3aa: CSGRANYGYTF
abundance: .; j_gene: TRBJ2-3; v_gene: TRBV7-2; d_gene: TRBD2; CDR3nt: TGTGCCAGCAGCTCCGATAGCGGGATGGGCACAGATACGCAGTATTTT; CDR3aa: CASSSDSGMGTDTQYF
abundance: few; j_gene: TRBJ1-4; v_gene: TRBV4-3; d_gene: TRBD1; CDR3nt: TGCGCCAGCAGCCAAGCTACCGGGACAGGAAGATCAACTAATGAAAAACTGTTTTTT; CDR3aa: CASSQATGTGRSTNEKLFF
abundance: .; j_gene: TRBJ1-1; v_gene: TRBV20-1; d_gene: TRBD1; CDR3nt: TGCAGTGCTAGAGTAAGGACAGGGAACACTGAAGCTTTCTTT; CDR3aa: CSARVRTGNTEAFF
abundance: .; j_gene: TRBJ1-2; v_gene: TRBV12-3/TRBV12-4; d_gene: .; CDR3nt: TGTGCCAGCAGTTTAGGGGAGGGGACGACTAACTATGGCTACACCTTC; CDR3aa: CASSLGEGTTNYGYTF
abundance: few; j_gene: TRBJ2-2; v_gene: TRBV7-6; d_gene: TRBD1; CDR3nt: TGTGCCAGCAGCTTAGTTTCCAGGGGGCGCACCGGGGAGCTGTTTTTT; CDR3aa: CASSLVSRGRTGELFF
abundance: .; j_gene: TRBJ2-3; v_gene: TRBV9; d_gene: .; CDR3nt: TGTGCCAGCAGCGCCGGGATCACTAGCACAGATACGCAGTATTTT; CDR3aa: CASSAGITSTDTQYF
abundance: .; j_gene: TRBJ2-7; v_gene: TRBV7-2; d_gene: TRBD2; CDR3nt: TGTGCCAGCAGCTTAGCGAGAGGGACTAGCGGGAGAGGCGAGCAGTACTTC; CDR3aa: CASSLARGTSGRGEQYF
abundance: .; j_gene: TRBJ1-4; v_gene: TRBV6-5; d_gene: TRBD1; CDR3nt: TGTGCCAGCAGTTCCCAGGGGGCGGGTAATGAAAAACTGTTTTTT; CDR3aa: CASSSQGAGNEKLFF
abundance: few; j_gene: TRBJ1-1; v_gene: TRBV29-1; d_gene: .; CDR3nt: TGCAGCGTTGACCCCAGACCGAACACTGAAGCTTTCTTT; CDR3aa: CSVDPRPNTEAFF
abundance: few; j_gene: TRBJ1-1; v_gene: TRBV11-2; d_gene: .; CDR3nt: TGTGCCAGCAGCTTAGACGGGGCCCTCTTGAACACTGAAGCTTTCTTT; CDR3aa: CASSLDGALLNTEAFF
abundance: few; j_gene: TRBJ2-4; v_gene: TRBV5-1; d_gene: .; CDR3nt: TGCGCCAGCAGCTTGGGGCAGCTAAACATTCAGTACTTC; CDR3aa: CASSLGQLNIQYF
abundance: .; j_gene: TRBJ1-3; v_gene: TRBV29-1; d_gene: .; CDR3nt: TGCAGCGTTACAAGGGCTGGAAACACCATATATTTT; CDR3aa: CSVTRAGNTIYF
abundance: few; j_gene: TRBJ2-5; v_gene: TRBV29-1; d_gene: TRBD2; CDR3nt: TGCAGCGTCGGGACTAGCGGGCGCTGGGAGACCCAGTACTTC; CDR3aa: CSVGTSGRWETQYF
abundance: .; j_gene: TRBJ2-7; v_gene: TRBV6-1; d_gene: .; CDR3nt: TGTGCCAGCAGTGTAGCTGTGTCCTACGAGCAGTACTTC; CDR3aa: CASSVAVSYEQYF
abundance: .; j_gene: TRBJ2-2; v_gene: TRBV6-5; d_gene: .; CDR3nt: TGTGCCAGCAGTTTGGGCGTTTGGGACACCGGGGAGCTGTTTTTT; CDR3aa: CASSLGVWDTGELFF
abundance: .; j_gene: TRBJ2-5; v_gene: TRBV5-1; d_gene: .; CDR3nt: TGCGCCAGCAGCTTGGCGGGTTTGGAGACCCAGTACTTC; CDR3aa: CASSLAGLETQYF
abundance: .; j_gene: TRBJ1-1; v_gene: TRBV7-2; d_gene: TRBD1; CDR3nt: TGTGCCAGCAGCCTTTATCCGGGACAGGGGTGGACTGAAGCTTTCTTT; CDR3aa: CASSLYPGQGWTEAFF
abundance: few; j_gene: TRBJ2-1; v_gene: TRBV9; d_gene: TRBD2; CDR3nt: TGTGCCAGCAGCGTAGGGAGTGGGACTAGCGGGAGGGCATTAATTGGACAGTTCTTC; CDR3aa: CASSVGSGTSGRALIGQFF
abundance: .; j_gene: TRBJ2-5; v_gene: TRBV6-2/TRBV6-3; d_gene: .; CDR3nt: TGTGCCAGCAGTTACGGTTTGTGGGGAGAGGTAGCCATGGAGACCCAGTACTTC; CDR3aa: CASSYGLWGEVAMETQYF
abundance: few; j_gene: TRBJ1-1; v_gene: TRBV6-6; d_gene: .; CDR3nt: TGTGCCAGCAGTTACCGGGGCAGCCAAGAAGCTTTCTTT; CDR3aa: CASSYRGSQEAFF
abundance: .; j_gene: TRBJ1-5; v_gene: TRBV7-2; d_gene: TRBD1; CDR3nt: TGTGCCAGCAGCTTAGCGGGGACAGACAATCAGCCCCAGCATTTT; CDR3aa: CASSLAGTDNQPQHF
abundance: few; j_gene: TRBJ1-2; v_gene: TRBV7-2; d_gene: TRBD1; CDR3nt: TGTGCCAGCAGCTTAGGGACAGGGATGAGTGGCTACACCTTC; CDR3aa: CASSLGTGMSGYTF
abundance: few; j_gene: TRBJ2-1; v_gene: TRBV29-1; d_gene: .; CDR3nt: TGCAGCGCCCTCCCGCCGGGGGATGAGCAGTTCTTC; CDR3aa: CSALPPGDEQFF
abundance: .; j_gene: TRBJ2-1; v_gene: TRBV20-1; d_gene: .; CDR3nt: TGCAGTGCTAGAGGGGTCAGCGCTAGCTCCTACAATGAGCAGTTCTTC; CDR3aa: CSARGVSASSYNEQFF
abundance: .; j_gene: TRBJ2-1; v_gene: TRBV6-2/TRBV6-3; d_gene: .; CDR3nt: TGTGCCAGCAGTGGGGACTTAAATGAGCAGTTCTTC; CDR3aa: CASSGDLNEQFF